The entry below describes one TCR beta chain. Germline CDR1 and CDR2: SGHTA and FQGNSA. Trimming pared 2 bases from V and 3 bases from J, leaving 7 bases between. This CDR3 spans 13 amino acids. The data originate from a study of blood T cell repertoires in COVID-19. Study at large: The origin of the acute and convalescent COVID-19 samples was the United States, Italy and Spain.

Under the authors' procedure: Estimated nucleated cell counts came from reference gene primer amplification. The assay was immunoSEQ multiplex PCR, and TCRdb's table has in-frame clones only and misses some. The V and J calls and the clone size are those of that table, but D and trimming were determined from the DNA. In the table there are about 180,000 clones, over 70% of which are singletons. Exposed enrollees had met someone with a PCR-confirmed or clinician-diagnosed COVID-19 case at some point within the 2 weeks before study entry. Sequenced material: PBMCs or T cells enriched from blood (not recorded which). The chain links TRBV7-2 to TRBJ1-2; D call uncertain. The sequence derives from a man in his 60s who had been exposed to COVID-19. The CDR3 region has the DNA TGTGCCAGCAGCTTAAGACAAGACTATGGCTACACCTTC. It yields the protein CASSLRQDYGYTF.